The entry that follows covers one T cell receptor (beta chain) sequence. Its cognate antigen has yet to be identified. Base qualities are not at hand, and no much larger clone is one base apart. These data come from a study of vaccination effects on CD4 cells after COVID-19 (dated by TCRdb to 2022 to 2024). Regarding the complete study: The ViraFEST assay stimulated PBMC with viral peptide pools and then used TCR sequencing to identify antigen-specific CD4+ T cell clonotypes by expansion. Cultures from other donors in the study were sequenced with the Oncomine TCR Beta short-read assay on an Illumina iSeq 100. Each well held over 1.5 million PBMC cultured in IMDM containing approximately 5.3% human AB serum, roughly 9.9 IU/ml IL-2 and gentamicin, along with roughly 10 ug/ml peptides. Post-vaccine samples across the study were collected a median of 72 days after the second dose, with a range of 14 to 241. A total of roughly 9 COVID-19 convalescent patients and 4 SARS-CoV-2-naive healthy vaccine recipients were included in the full study. The study compared SARS-CoV-2 spike-specific CD4+ TCR repertoires before and after mRNA vaccination in COVID-19 convalescent patients and infection-naive vaccine recipients.

The library relied on the immunoSEQ multiplex PCR assay. DNA from the cultured and isolated CD4+ T cells underwent TCR beta CDR3 sequencing. On the authors' methods: Non-productive TCR sequences were removed and reads were trimmed to the CDR3 region, keeping CDR3s of at least 7 amino acids. Antigen-specific clonotypes were identified using the MANAFEST web app by comparison of expansion in peptide wells against reference cultures. Positive clones required FDR<0.05 expansion versus reference and all other wells, odds ratio above 5, and frequency above 0.1% in two replicate wells. Cross-reactive clonotypes were defined as significantly expanded in SARS-CoV-2 spike wells and in at least one common cold coronavirus spike condition. CDR3 similarity was assessed by Levenshtein distance with the stringdist R package, and unrooted trees were built with ape in R 3.6.1. TCRdb mirrors the immuneACCESS table, restricted to in-frame sequences. Some clones are absent from its copies; in checked studies, under half trace to an unresolved V gene, and the reason for the others is unknown. V and J calls and clone size are as listed in that table; D and trimming were resolved from the DNA. Counted in this sample were fewer than 35,000 clones; about 74% of them appeared once. More than 12% of the sample rests with the top ten.

What the study reported, not specific to this receptor: Among healthy vaccine recipients, nearly all vaccine-induced clones were SARS-CoV-2 mono-reactive, and only 1 of 255 was cross-reactive with common cold coronaviruses. The study was limited by a small number of convalescent patients and lacked early post-infection timepoints. Both infection-induced and vaccine-induced clones contracted markedly at late post-vaccination timepoints, which is consistent with waning T cell responses.

The CDR3 starts with the cysteine, ends with the phenylalanine, and has 17 residues. Only CDR3 DNA remains: 51 bases, in frame from the first base. After around eleven days of culture, CD4+ T cells were isolated with the EasySep CD4+ T cell isolation kit. Each participant received two doses of an mRNA SARS-CoV-2 vaccine, either BNT162b2 or mRNA-1273. The absence of prior SARS-CoV-2 infection in healthy vaccine recipients was confirmed by negative nucleocapsid antibodies before and after vaccination. On days 3 and 7, half of the culture medium was replaced with fresh IL-2-containing medium. Each peptide stimulation condition was cultured in triplicate wells unless otherwise noted. Using Ficoll-Paque Plus gradient centrifugation, PBMC were separated from whole blood and then either used fresh or cryopreserved at -140C. The QIAamp micro DNA kit was used to extract genomic DNA from the cultured CD4+ T cells.

Specimen: CD4+ T cells from PBMCs cultured without peptide, collected after COVID-19 vaccination. The V gene is TRBV21-1 and the J gene is TRBJ1-3. TRBV21-1 represents a pseudogene. This clonotype was obtained from a human donor who received a COVID-19 vaccine. Here is the DNA: TGTGCCAGCAGCAAGGAACCGCTACAAATCTCTGGAAACACCATATATTTT. Its protein is CASSKEPLQISGNTIYF.